This T cell receptor beta chain came from a study of monozygotic twins with inflammatory bowel disease. Findings of the study overall: There was no way to distinguish the different T cell subtypes.

A word on this clonotype: Its antigen is still unknown.

Blood was drawn once per donor, and each sample measured around 2.6 ml. Investigators pulled total RNA out of whole blood and did not sort T cells. UMIs with a 6-nucleotide sample barcode were added by template switching. TCRdb processed the 5' RACE reads again and assigns one entry to each CDR3 protein, with no DNA. The ten most abundant clones cover around 2.4% of a sample with approximately 400,000 distinct CDR3 sequences. Per germline, CDR1 SGHTA and CDR2 FQGNSA. The CDR3 totals 15 residues. Sample: blood. The chain couples TRBV7-2 to TRBJ2-5; checking the TCRdb D call of TRBD1 is not possible without DNA. This clonotype was sampled from a human donor with ulcerative colitis or Crohn's disease, or a healthy co-twin of an affected twin (not recorded which). CDR3 protein: CASSLPAPKGETQYF.